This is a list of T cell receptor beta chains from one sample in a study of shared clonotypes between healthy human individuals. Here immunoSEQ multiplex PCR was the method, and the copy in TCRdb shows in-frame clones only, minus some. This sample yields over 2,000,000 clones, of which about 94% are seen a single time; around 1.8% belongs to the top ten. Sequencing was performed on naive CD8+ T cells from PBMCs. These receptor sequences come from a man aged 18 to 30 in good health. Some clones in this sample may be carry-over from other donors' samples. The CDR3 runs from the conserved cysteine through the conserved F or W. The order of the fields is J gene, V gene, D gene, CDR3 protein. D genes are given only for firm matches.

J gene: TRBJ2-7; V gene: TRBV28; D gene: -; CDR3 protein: CASSETGTALSSYEQYF
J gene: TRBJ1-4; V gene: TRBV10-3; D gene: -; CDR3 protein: CAISVSGATNEKLFF
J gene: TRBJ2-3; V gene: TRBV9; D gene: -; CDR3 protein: CASSVHRQRATDTQYF
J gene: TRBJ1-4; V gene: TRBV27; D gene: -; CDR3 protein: CASSFGGLFGEKLFF
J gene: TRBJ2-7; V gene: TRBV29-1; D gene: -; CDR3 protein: CSVDIEGTREQYF
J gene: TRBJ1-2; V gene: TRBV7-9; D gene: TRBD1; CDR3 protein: CASSGWDRRLELGYGYTF
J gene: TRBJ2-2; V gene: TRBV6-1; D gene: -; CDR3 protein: CASSATGNTGELFF
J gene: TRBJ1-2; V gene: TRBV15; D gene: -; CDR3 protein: CATSRDGGYTF
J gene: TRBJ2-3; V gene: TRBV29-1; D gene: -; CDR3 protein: CSVHGGSTDTQYF
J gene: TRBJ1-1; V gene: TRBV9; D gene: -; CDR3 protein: CASSLTVNTEAFF
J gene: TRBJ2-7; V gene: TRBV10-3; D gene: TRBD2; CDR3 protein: CAISGPGLAGGLAYEQYF
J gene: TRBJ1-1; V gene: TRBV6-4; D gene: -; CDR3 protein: CASKSDRGDTEAFF
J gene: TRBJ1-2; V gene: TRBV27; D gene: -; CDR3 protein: CASSLRGGRDVGYTF
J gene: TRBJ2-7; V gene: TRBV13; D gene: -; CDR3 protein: CASSSQLVVSYEQYF
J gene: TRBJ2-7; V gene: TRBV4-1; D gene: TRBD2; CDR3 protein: CASSPNSGRATREQYF
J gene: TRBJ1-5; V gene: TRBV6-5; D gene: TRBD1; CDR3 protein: CASRDRGRSQPQHF
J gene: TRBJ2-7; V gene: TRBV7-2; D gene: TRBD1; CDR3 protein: CASSWGGTGGHEQYF
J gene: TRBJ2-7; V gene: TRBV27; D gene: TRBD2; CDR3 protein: CASRVFPGGGYEQYF
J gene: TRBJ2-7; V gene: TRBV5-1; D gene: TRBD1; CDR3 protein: CASSPRTGGIFYEQYF
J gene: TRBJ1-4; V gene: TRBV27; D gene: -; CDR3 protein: CASSLDGEKLFF
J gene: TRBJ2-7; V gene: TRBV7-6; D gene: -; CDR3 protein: CASSLSSTTLGAYEQYF
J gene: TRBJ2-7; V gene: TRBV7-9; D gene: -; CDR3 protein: CASSLVHRYEQYF
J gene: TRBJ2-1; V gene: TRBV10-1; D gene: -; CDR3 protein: CASSVGGNEQFF
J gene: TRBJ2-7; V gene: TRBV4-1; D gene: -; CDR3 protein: CASSQVRDLGEQYF
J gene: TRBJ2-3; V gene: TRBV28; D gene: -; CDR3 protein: CASSPAVGGPEDTQYF
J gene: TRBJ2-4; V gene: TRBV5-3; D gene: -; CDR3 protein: CARSTNVHRGGQNIQYF